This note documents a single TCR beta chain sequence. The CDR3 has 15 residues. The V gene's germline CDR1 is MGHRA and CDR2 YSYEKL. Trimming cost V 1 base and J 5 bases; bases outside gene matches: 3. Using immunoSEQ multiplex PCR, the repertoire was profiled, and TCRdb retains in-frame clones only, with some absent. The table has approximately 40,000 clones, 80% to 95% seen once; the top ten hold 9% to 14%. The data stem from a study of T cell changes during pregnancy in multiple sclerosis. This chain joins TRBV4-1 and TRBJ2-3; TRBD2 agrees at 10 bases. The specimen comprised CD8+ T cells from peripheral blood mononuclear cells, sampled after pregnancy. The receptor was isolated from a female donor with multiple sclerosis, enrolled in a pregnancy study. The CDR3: CASSQAERGGDTQYF. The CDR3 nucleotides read TGCGCCAGCAGCCAAGCGGAGCGGGGGGGAGATACGCAGTATTTT.